This TCR beta chain was sequenced in a study of shared clonotypes between healthy human individuals. Naive CD8 cells were CD45RO-negative, positively selected for CCR7, excluding terminally differentiated effector memory CD45RA+ cells. The junction had 5 bases not matched to a gene; V was cut back by 3 bases and J by 6 bases. From germline, CDR1 is SGHNT and CDR2 YYREEE (reference sequence). The length of the CDR3 is 13 residues. Sorted-subset replicate PCRs used about 0.2 ug DNA, approximately 27,000 T cell genomes. Libraries were prepared by immunoSEQ multiplex PCR; TCRdb keeps only in-frame clonotypes and omits some of them. This table has around 650,000 clones, 90% to 97% appearing once.

Specimen: naive CD8+ T cells sorted from blood. The source of this sequence is a woman aged 25 to 45 in good health. The V call is TRBV5-4, the J call TRBJ1-1; 7 nucleotides agree with TRBD1. The CDR3: CASSSTGMAEAFF. CDR3 nucleotide sequence: TGTGCCAGCAGCTCGACAGGGATGGCTGAAGCTTTCTTT.